This T cell receptor beta chain was identified during a study of siplizumab effects on memory and regulatory T cells. TCRdb's copy holds only in-frame clones and misses some; the assay was immunoSEQ multiplex PCR. This sample carries about 120,000 clones, approximately 94% of them seen once, and the ten largest clones take under 2%. Germline CDR1 is SGHRS and CDR2 is YFSETQ. This CDR3 comprises 16 residues. V lost 3 bases and J 3 bases, leaving 16 bases between the germline ends. The TCR was taken from a human donor in good health. V usage is TRBV5-1 and J usage is TRBJ2-1; possibly TRBD1 for D (5 bases). What was sequenced was non-Treg CD4+ T cells sorted from blood. This chain's CDR3 is CASSSIIRVDYNEQFF. CDR3 coding DNA: TGCGCCAGCAGCTCGATAATCAGGGTTGACTACAATGAGCAGTTCTTC.